These 16 T cell receptor beta chains came from one sample sequenced in a study of blood T cell repertoires in COVID-19. The repertoire was sequenced with immunoSEQ multiplex PCR; TCRdb's copy has only in-frame clones and lacks some. This sample has over 450,000 clones, with roughly 89% found just once. The sample taken for sequencing was peripheral blood. The receptors stem from a man younger than 30 with COVID-19, enrolled during active disease.

The rearrangement links TRBV5-1 to TRBJ2-1; a possible D gene is TRBD2 (5 bases). The germline gives CDR1 SGHRS, CDR2 YFSETQ. This CDR3 has 15 residues. The germline V and J ends were trimmed by 2 bases and 4 bases, with 13 bases remaining between them. DNA for the CDR3: TGCGCCAGCAGCTTCCATCGGGGTCTATACAATGAGCAGTTCTTC. Its translation is CASSFHRGLYNEQFF.

This clone was picked up many times. The chain carries TRBV11-2 and TRBJ2-1; 8 nucleotides agree with TRBD1. V shed 7 bases, J shed 15 bases, and the junction held 8 bases outside the gene matches. Germline CDR1 and CDR2: SGHAT and FQNNGV. The CDR3 loop spans 11 amino acids. The chain's CDR3 is CASKSGGSWFF. CDR3 DNA: TGTGCCAGCAAATCAGGGGGCTCCTGGTTCTTC. Full variable domain (rest looked up from reference TRBV11-2 and TRBJ2-1): EAGVAQSPRYKIIEKRQSVAFWCNPISGHATLYWYQQILGQGPKLLIQFQNNGVVDDSQLPKDRFSAERLKGVDSTLKIQPAKLEDSAVYLCASKSGGSWFFGPGTRLTVL.

V and J are TRBV5-8 and TRBJ2-3; 7 nucleotides agree with TRBD1. V was pared by 3 bases and J by 1 base, with 8 bases of the junction left unmatched. This CDR3 comprises 16 residues. Germline-derived CDR1 and CDR2 are SGHTS and YDEGEE. Here the CDR3 reads CASSWSAGQGTDTQYF. The CDR3 nucleotides are TGTGCCAGCAGCTGGAGCGCAGGACAGGGCACAGATACGCAGTATTTT.

The chain combines TRBV2 with TRBJ2-3; no clear D. The germline CDR1 and CDR2 sequences are SNHLY and FYNNEI. This CDR3 contains 11 residues. Trimming left V 3 bases short and J 8 bases short, with 6 bases between. This CDR3 reads CASSDSGTQYF. DNA for the CDR3: TGTGCCAGCAGTGATTCGGGTACGCAGTATTTT.

The chain recombines TRBV6-9 with TRBJ2-1, with 8 bases fitting TRBD2. V gave up 5 bases and J gave up 6 bases; unmatched junction bases: 18. In germline, CDR1 is MNHGY, CDR2 SVAAGI. This CDR3 has 18 residues. This chain's CDR3 is CASSPIPRGSGTGNEQFF. CDR3 DNA sequence: TGTGCCAGCAGTCCCATCCCCCGTGGTAGCGGGACGGGCAATGAGCAGTTCTTC.

The chain is built from TRBV19 and TRBJ1-2, with D possibly TRBD1 on 6 matching bases. Germline-derived CDR1 and CDR2 are LNHDA and SQIVND (reference sequence). V lost 5 bases and J 0 bases, leaving 16 bases between the germline ends. This CDR3 is 16 amino acids long. CDR3 bases: TGTGCCAGTAGTCTGCGGGGGCCGGACGCTAACTATGGCTACACCTTC. This gives the protein CASSLRGPDANYGYTF.

The chain uses TRBV10-1 and TRBJ2-3; the D gene is possibly TRBD1 (5 bases). V was cut by 3 bases and J by 8 bases, with 12 bases left in between. Germline lookup yields CDR1 WNHNN and CDR2 SYGVQD (reference sequence). CDR3 length: 13 amino acids. The CDR3 is CASSDGARGTQYF. In nucleotides, the CDR3 is TGCGCCAGCAGTGATGGGGCCCGCGGTACGCAGTATTTT.

The genes are TRBV10-2 and TRBJ2-2; TRBD1 aligns across 11 bases. V trimming: 6 bases; J trimming: 2 bases; junction bases outside the gene matches: 5. The CDR3 consists of 16 residues. Germline V gene sequence: CDR1 WSHSY, CDR2 SAAADI. The CDR3 coding sequence is TGCGCCAGCAGACAAGGACAGGGGGCAAACACCGGGGAGCTGTTTTTT. Translation: CASRQGQGANTGELFF.

Only one count was recorded for this clone. A read error may account for a junction end that differs from germline. The chain is built from TRBV27 and TRBJ2-7; 8 bases map to TRBD2. This CDR3 comprises 14 residues. The V gene's germline CDR1 is MNHEY and CDR2 SMNVEV (reference sequence). Written as DNA, the CDR3 is TGTGCCAGCAGTGTATCAGCGGGAGCCTACGAGCAGTACTTC. Amino acids: CASSVSAGAYEQYF.

J is TRBJ1-3 and V is TRBV10-3, with D perhaps matching TRBD1 (6 bases). Trimming removed 2 bases at V and 0 bases at J, with 11 bases between. Germline lookup yields CDR1 ENHRY and CDR2 SYGVKD. The CDR3 is 16 amino acids. CDR3 sequence (DNA): TGTGCCATCAGTGAGCCGGGGACACACTCTGGAAACACCATATATTTT. This codes for CAISEPGTHSGNTIYF.

V usage is TRBV5-4 and J usage is TRBJ2-7; 8 bases line up with TRBD1. CDR1 is SGHNT, CDR2 YYREEE, per germline (reference sequence). This CDR3 has 14 residues. Trimming took 4 bases from V and 2 from J; bases not matched to a gene: 5. CDR3 sequence (DNA): TGTGCCAGCAGCATAGGACAGGGAACCTACGAGCAGTACTTC. Protein: CASSIGQGTYEQYF.

This clone was counted a single time. The chain uses TRBV7-9 and TRBJ1-1; D is perhaps TRBD1 (6 bases). Germline V gene lookup returns CDR1 SEHNR and CDR2 FQNEAQ (reference sequence). Trimming cost V 5 bases and J 2 bases, with 15 bases left between them. CDR3 length equals 15 residues. For the CDR3, the DNA is TGTGCCAGCAGCCCCTCCGGGACACCCAACACTGAAGCTTTCTTT. It encodes CASSPSGTPNTEAFF.

V and J are TRBV7-2 and TRBJ2-1, with D maybe TRBD2 (6 bases). Deletions cut 6 bases from V and 3 bases from J, with 15 bases between. Germline values: CDR1 SGHTA, CDR2 FQGNSA. This CDR3 spans 15 amino acids. The DNA of the CDR3 is TGTGCCAGCAGTTCCTTGGTAGCGGTCTACAATGAGCAGTTCTTC. Translating gives CASSSLVAVYNEQFF. The full variable domain, rest sourced from reference TRBV7-2 and TRBJ2-1, is GAGVSQSPSNKVTEKGKDVELRCDPISGHTALYWYRQSLGQGLEFLIYFQGNSAPDKSGLPSDRFSAERTGGSVSTLTIQRTQQEDSAVYLCASSSLVAVYNEQFFGPGTRLTVL.

The chain links TRBV19 to TRBJ2-3; D is perhaps TRBD2 (6 bases). This CDR3 has 16 residues. CDR1 is LNHDA, CDR2 SQIVND, per germline (reference sequence). Trimming stripped 4 bases from V and 0 bases from J, with 14 bases between. In nucleotides, the CDR3 is TGTGCCAGTAGTAAACTGGAGGCGGGGAGCACAGATACGCAGTATTTT. Amino acids: CASSKLEAGSTDTQYF.

This chain connects TRBV19 to TRBJ2-3; D ambiguous. Trimming cost V 6 bases and J 4 bases, with 11 bases left between them. The CDR3 length is 13 residues. The germline CDR1 and CDR2 sequences are LNHDA and SQIVND (reference sequence). The CDR3 DNA follows: TGTGCCAGTAGCCCCCGTTCTTCAGATACGCAGTATTTT. It specifies CASSPRSSDTQYF.

The V and J genes are TRBV7-9 and TRBJ1-2; D not resolved. The germline gives CDR1 SEHNR, CDR2 FQNEAQ (reference sequence). V was pared by 6 bases and J by 4 bases, with 21 bases between. The CDR3 spans 16 residues. The chain's CDR3 is CASSREGYTTFYGYTF. In DNA, the CDR3 is TGTGCCAGCAGTCGGGAGGGATATACAACCTTCTATGGCTACACCTTC.